A single sample is the source of the 28 T cell receptor beta chains below, sequenced in a study of T cells in women clearing cervical HPV infection. Only in-frame clones appear in the TCRdb table, and some are missing; sequencing was by immunoSEQ multiplex PCR. The ten top clones account for 6% to 6.5%, within a sample of tens of thousands of clones. The material sequenced was blood buffy coat. These receptors all come from a woman between 18 and 70 years old with a cervical HPV16 infection that either progressed to CIN3+ or cleared (not recorded which).

Turning to this clone: Coverage ceases 3 residues before the CDR3 finishes, and the germline J gene fills in the end. The chain uses TRBV19 and TRBJ1-2, with a possible D match to TRBD1 (6 bases). V was shortened by 3 bases and J by 0 bases, with 14 bases between the two germline ends. Germline V gene data show CDR1 as LNHDA and CDR2 as SQIVND (reference sequence). This CDR3 contains 16 residues. CDR3: CASSIPSTGANYGYTF. CDR3 bases read: TGTGCCAGTAGTATCCCCTCGACAGGAGCTAACTATGGC.

Concerning this clone itself: The sequenced fragment ends 3 residues before the CDR3 boundary, so the rest is inferred from the germline J gene. The chain recombines TRBV6-2 or TRBV6-3 with TRBJ2-2, with D maybe TRBD2 (7 bases). The CDR3 length is 16 residues. Germline CDR1 MNHEY, CDR2 SVGEGT. CDR3 DNA, as far as it was read: TGTGCCAGCAGTTATGGGGAGGGGGAAGCGGAAGAAAAG. It encodes CASSYGEGEAEEK. The complete CDR3 reads CASSYGEGEAEEKLFF.

Regarding this clone: The DNA ends 3 residues before the CDR3 does, and the rest of the CDR3 is filled in from the germline J gene. This sequence joins TRBV20-1 and TRBJ2-3, with 9 bases lining up with TRBD2. In germline, CDR1 is DFQATT, CDR2 SNEGSKA (reference sequence). The CDR3 has 14 amino acids. CDR3 DNA, as far as it was read: TGCAGTGCTAGCCTAGCGGGGTACCAAGAGACG. It yields the protein CSASLAGYQET. The complete CDR3 sequence is CSASLAGYQETQYF.

As for this clone: The CDR3 end is not reached by the read, which stops 3 residues before it; the germline J gene fills it in. The J gene is TRBJ1-2, the V gene TRBV6-1; D unclear. This CDR3 has 14 residues. Looked up from germline, CDR1 is MNHNS and CDR2 is SASEGT. The sequenced CDR3 bases are TGTGCCAGCAGTCAAGGACTAGTAAGAGCAGAC. As protein: CASSQGLVRAD. The complete CDR3 sequence is CASSQGLVRADYTF.

With respect to this clone: The read ends 3 residues shy of where the CDR3 ends; the end is completed using the germline J gene. The chain has TRBV5-4 and TRBJ1-1, with D hard to call. This CDR3 comprises 13 residues. Trimming removed 9 bases from V and 3 bases from J, with 15 bases in between. Looked up from germline, CDR1 is SGHNT and CDR2 is YYREEE (reference sequence). CDR3 amino acids: CATGKQEDTEAFF. Incomplete CDR3 DNA: TGTGCCACCGGAAAGCAGGAGGACACTGAA. The complete variable domain, with remaining parts taken from reference TRBV5-4 and TRBJ1-1, reads ETGVTQSPTHLIKTRGQQVTLRCSSQSGHNTVSWYQQALGQGPQFIFQYYREEENGRGNFPPRFSGLQFPNYSSELNVNALELDDSALYLCATGKQEDTEAFFGQGTRLTVV.

This clone is medium-sized by frequency. The CDR3 goes on 3 residues after the read ends, and that part is filled in from the germline J gene. The chain recombines TRBV20-1 with TRBJ2-3; 8 nucleotides align to TRBD1. The CDR3 runs 15 residues. The ends lost 6 bases at V and 3 bases at J; junction bases unmatched: 11. Looked up from germline, CDR1 is DFQATT and CDR2 is SNEGSKA (reference sequence). CDR3: CSAPSRDRSTDTQYF. The sequenced part of the CDR3 DNA is TGCAGTGCACCGAGCCGGGACAGGTCGACAGATACG.

On this clone itself: The read terminates 3 residues ahead of where the CDR3 ends, so the germline J gene completes it. The chain employs TRBV5-1 and TRBJ1-6, with 8 bases that match TRBD1. The V segment lost 6 bases and the J segment 12 bases; nucleotides outside the gene matches: 8. The CDR3 has 13 amino acids. CDR1 and CDR2 from the germline V gene are SGHRS and YFSETQ. The sequenced CDR3 bases are TGCGCCAGCAAAGCGGACAGGGAAATACCC. This translates into CASKADREIP. The complete CDR3 protein is CASKADREIPLHF.

As to this clone: The sequenced fragment ends 3 residues before the CDR3 boundary, so the rest is inferred from the germline J gene. J is TRBJ2-7 and V is TRBV18, with 15 bases aligning to TRBD2. There are 17 residues in the CDR3. Trimming took 3 bases from V and 0 from J; bases not matched to a gene: 3. Germline lookup yields CDR1 KGHSH and CDR2 LQKENI. CDR3 residues: CASSPGLAGGSSYEQYF. The CDR3 bases that were read are TGTGCCAGCTCACCGGGACTAGCGGGGGGAAGCTCCTACGAG.

On this clone: The CDR3 goes on 3 residues after the read ends, and that part is filled in from the germline J gene. This chain links TRBV2 with TRBJ1-2; D possibly corresponds to TRBD1 (5 bases). CDR1 and CDR2 from the germline V gene are SNHLY and FYNNEI. The length of the CDR3 is 14 residues. The DNA read from the CDR3 is TGTGCCAGCAGTGATGGGCAGGGAGCCTACGAC. Its translation is CASSDGQGAYD. The entire CDR3 reads CASSDGQGAYDYTF. The full variable domain, in which reference TRBV2 and TRBJ1-2 provide the parts outside the CDR3, is EPEVTQTPSHQVTQMGQEVILRCVPISNHLYFYWYRQILGQKVEFLVSFYNNEISEKSEIFDDQFSVERPDGSNFTLKIRSTKLEDSAMYFCASSDGQGAYDYTFGSGTRLTVV.

Note on this clone: Coverage ceases 3 residues before the CDR3 finishes, and the germline J gene fills in the end. The chain uses TRBV7-6 and TRBJ2-7, with TRBD1 identical over 9 bases. The length of the CDR3 is 14 residues. V shed 5 bases and J 3 bases; nucleotides not matched to a gene: 5. CDR1 is SGHVS and CDR2 is FNYEAQ in the germline V gene. The sequenced CDR3 bases are TGTGCCAGCAGCCCTGGGACAGGGAACTACGAG. Its protein product is CASSPGTGNYE. The whole CDR3 sequence is CASSPGTGNYEQYF. The full variable domain, rest sourced from reference TRBV7-6 and TRBJ2-7, is GAGVSQSPRYKVTKRGQDVALRCDPISGHVSLYWYRQALGQGPEFLTYFNYEAQQDKSGLPNDRFSAERPEGSISTLTIQRTEQRDSAMYRCASSPGTGNYEQYFGPGTRLTVT.

As concerns this clone: The read ends 3 residues shy of where the CDR3 ends; the end is completed using the germline J gene. The chain combines TRBV20-1 with TRBJ2-3; 9 bases line up with TRBD1. From germline, CDR1 is DFQATT and CDR2 SNEGSKA (reference sequence). V was pared by 5 bases and J by 3 bases, with 6 bases of the junction left unmatched. This CDR3 spans 14 amino acids. The CDR3 sequence: CSAPGQGFTDTQYF. CDR3 DNA (partial): TGCAGTGCTCCGGGACAGGGATTTACAGATACG.

With respect to this clone: The CDR3 goes on 3 residues after the read ends, and that part is filled in from the germline J gene. V is TRBV19 and J is TRBJ2-5; 8 bases align to TRBD2. In germline, CDR1 is LNHDA, CDR2 SQIVND (reference sequence). The CDR3 contains 14 residues. Germline trimming cut 8 bases from V and 5 bases from J; bases unmatched to any gene: 10. The sequenced part of the CDR3 DNA is TGTGCCAGTTCTACTGGGGCGGGGGGCGAGACC. This encodes CASSTGAGGET. The CDR3, in full, reads CASSTGAGGETQYF.

Concerning this clone: The CDR3 end lies 3 residues beyond the end of the read and is filled in from the germline J gene. This chain joins TRBV5-1 and TRBJ2-3; 8 nucleotides agree with TRBD1. Germline loops: CDR1 SGHRS, CDR2 YFSETQ. With 0 bases clipped from V and 4 bases from J, the junction kept 4 bases outside the gene matches. This CDR3 region has 15 residues. The part of the CDR3 DNA that was read is TGCGCCAGCAGCTTGGCGCCAGGGGGCGCAGATACG. This gives the protein CASSLAPGGADT. The complete CDR3 reads CASSLAPGGADTQYF.

In regard to this clone: The read ends 3 residues before the CDR3 terminus; that terminus is restored from the germline J gene. This chain links TRBV12-3 or TRBV12-4 with TRBJ1-1, with 10 bases lining up with TRBD1. V lost 3 bases to trimming and J lost 5 bases; unmatched junction nucleotides: 9. The CDR3 contains 16 residues. The CDR3 loop is CASSLRDRGRYTEAFF. Partial CDR3 DNA: TGTGCCAGCAGTTTGAGGGACAGGGGTCGGTATACTGAA.

The sequenced part of the CDR3 DNA is TGCGCCAGCAGGGGGGGGGAGAACACTGAA. Translated: CASRGGENTE. In full, the CDR3 is CASRGGENTEAFF. The chain carries TRBV5-1 and TRBJ1-1, with D possibly being TRBD1 (5 bases). The read terminates 3 residues before the CDR3 end, so the remaining end is supplied by the germline J gene. Trimming shortened V by 5 bases and J by 1 base, and 9 bases separated the two germline ends. The CDR3 is 13 residues long. The germline CDR1 and CDR2 sequences are SGHRS and YFSETQ.

A note on this clone: From the germline J gene comes the end of the CDR3, since the read stops 3 residues before it. This chain uses TRBV20-1 with TRBJ2-5; 9 nucleotides match TRBD2. Germline values: CDR1 DFQATT, CDR2 SNEGSKA (reference sequence). With V trimmed by 0 bases and J by 2 bases, 1 base remained unmatched. This CDR3 contains 14 residues. Incomplete CDR3 DNA: TGCAGTGCTAGAGACGGACTAGCGCAAGAGACC. Residues: CSARDGLAQET. The entire CDR3 protein reads CSARDGLAQETQYF.

In regard to this clone: Sequencing ends 3 residues short of the CDR3 end; the germline J gene provides the rest. The V and J genes are TRBV2 and TRBJ1-1; 7 nucleotides match TRBD1. J gave up 3 bases and V 6 bases, and 7 bases lay outside the gene matches. The CDR3 sequence is 14 residues long. CDR1 is SNHLY, CDR2 FYNNEI, per germline. The CDR3 here is CASRGGRWYTEAFF. CDR3 bases read: TGTGCCAGCAGAGGGGGCAGGTGGTACACTGAA.

As regards this clone: The read ends 3 residues early relative to the CDR3; the germline J gene fills the gap. The gene calls are TRBV5-1 and TRBJ2-3; perhaps TRBD2 as D (5 bases). The CDR3 length is 15 residues. Germline V gives CDR1 SGHRS, CDR2 YFSETQ. The part of the CDR3 DNA that was read is TGCGCCAGCAGCTCCTTCCGGGGTTTAATGGAGACG. Residues: CASSSFRGLMET. The entire CDR3 is CASSSFRGLMETQYF.

As for this clone: The CDR3 end falls 3 residues outside the read, so it is completed with the germline J gene. V is TRBV18 and J is TRBJ2-2; 7 bases are a match to TRBD1. The CDR3 runs to 14 residues. CDR1 and CDR2 from the germline V gene are KGHSH and LQKENI. J lost 7 bases, V lost 3 bases, and 5 bases had no gene match. The CDR3 protein is CASSPQQGIGELFF. The sequenced part of the CDR3 DNA is TGTGCCAGCTCACCGCAACAGGGGATCGGGGAG.

CDR3 loop: CASRRASGTANTGELFF. The covered CDR3 bases are TGTGCCAGTAGGCGGGCTAGCGGGACCGCGAACACCGGGGAG. The rearrangement links TRBV19 to TRBJ2-2, with 9 positions matching TRBD2. The read ends 3 residues early relative to the CDR3; the germline J gene fills the gap. The CDR3 runs to 17 residues. The V gene end was trimmed by 6 bases and the J gene end by 0 bases; junction bases not matched to a gene: 8. From germline, CDR1 is LNHDA and CDR2 SQIVND (reference sequence).

To note about this clone: The CDR3 end is not reached by the read, which stops 3 residues before it; the germline J gene fills it in. The chain couples TRBV5-1 to TRBJ1-1, with D uncertain. CDR3 length: 14 residues. From germline, CDR1 is SGHRS and CDR2 YFSETQ. The CDR3 protein is CASSLSAGPVEAFF. The DNA read from the CDR3 is TGCGCCAGCAGCCTGTCGGCGGGCCCCGTTGAG.

In regard to this clone: The DNA ends 3 residues before the CDR3 does, and the rest of the CDR3 is filled in from the germline J gene. The chain is built from TRBV19 and TRBJ2-7; D is possibly TRBD1 (6 bases). Germline V gene lookup returns CDR1 LNHDA and CDR2 SQIVND (reference sequence). The CDR3 extends over 14 amino acids. V was shortened by 3 bases and J by 3 bases, with 12 bases between the two germline ends. Partial CDR3 DNA: TGTGCCAGTAGTATTCACGGACAGCTCTACGAG. It codes for CASSIHGQLYE. The CDR3 in full is CASSIHGQLYEQYF.

As for this clone: The CDR3 end falls 3 residues outside the read, so it is completed with the germline J gene. The chain employs TRBV7-8 and TRBJ2-7; D is perhaps TRBD2 (6 bases). Per germline, CDR1 SGHVS and CDR2 FQNEAQ. The CDR3 consists of 15 residues. V lost 4 bases, J lost 4 bases, and 17 bases lay in between. CDR3: CASSSPAAGSYEQYF. The part of the CDR3 DNA that was read is TGTGCCAGCAGCTCCCCCGCCGCGGGAAGTTACGAG.

On this clone itself: The read ends 3 residues early relative to the CDR3; the germline J gene fills the gap. The rearrangement joins TRBV11-2 to TRBJ1-6; 10 bases are a match to TRBD1. Germline CDR1 and CDR2: SGHAT and FQNNGV. The CDR3 consists of 13 residues. The covered CDR3 bases are TGTGCCAGCAGCTCAACCGGGACAGGGGCC. Its protein product is CASSSTGTGA. The complete CDR3 sequence is CASSSTGTGALHF.

On this clone itself: The read terminates 3 residues before the CDR3 end, so the remaining end is supplied by the germline J gene. The identical CDR3 is also encoded by other nucleotide sequences in the sample. The chain uses TRBV5-1 and TRBJ2-3; 10 bases fit TRBD1. Germline V gene data show CDR1 as SGHRS and CDR2 as YFSETQ. CDR3 length: 15 amino acids. The CDR3 protein is CASSFLGQGGETQYF. The sequenced CDR3 bases are TGCGCCAGCAGCTTCCTCGGACAGGGGGGGGAGACG.

This chain's CDR3 is CSAPPRATPYTQYF. The CDR3 bases that were read are TGCAGTGCCCCACCCAGGGCCACACCCTATACG. The V gene is TRBV20-1, the J gene TRBJ2-3; TRBD1 is a possible D gene (5 bases). The CDR3 end is not reached by the read, which stops 3 residues before it; the germline J gene fills it in. V dropped 6 bases and J dropped 7 bases, with 20 bases sitting between them. CDR1 is DFQATT, CDR2 SNEGSKA, per germline (reference sequence). This CDR3 is 14 amino acids long.

About this clone: Read data end 3 residues before the CDR3 end; the end is taken from the germline J gene. V gene TRBV20-1 combines with J gene TRBJ2-7; D is unresolved. The germline gives CDR1 DFQATT, CDR2 SNEGSKA (reference sequence). The CDR3 is made up of 11 amino acids. V was clipped by 6 bases and J by 0 bases, with 6 bases between them. CDR3 bases read: TGCAGTGCCCTCGTCTCCTACGAG. Its protein product is CSALVSYE. The whole CDR3 sequence is CSALVSYEQYF.

Of note for this clone: The sequence runs out 3 residues before the end of the CDR3; the remainder is reconstructed from the germline J gene. This chain connects TRBV7-9 to TRBJ1-4, with TRBD1 matching 9 bases. Germline loops: CDR1 SEHNR, CDR2 FQNEAQ (reference sequence). The CDR3 runs to 15 residues. CDR3 sequence reads: CASSLANRGLTPLFF. CDR3 DNA (partial): TGTGCCAGCAGCTTAGCGAACAGGGGGCTTACACCA.